The 32 T cell receptor beta chains in this list originate from one sample, sequenced in a study of cytomegalovirus exposure and HLA in healthy donors. With 60 Vbeta and 13 Jbeta primers, the PCR was carried out. TCRdb keeps only in-frame clones here, not all; method: immunoSEQ multiplex PCR. The table lists over 150,000 clones, under 70% of them singletons, with around 3% in the top ten. The specimen was PBMCs. These TCRs come from a woman aged 40 to 55 in good health and CMV-seropositive.

The J gene is TRBJ1-1, the V gene TRBV19; a possible D gene is TRBD1 (6 bases). Trimming took off 4 bases at V and 8 bases at J, with 11 bases between the two ends. The CDR3 is 12 residues long. The germline V gene encodes CDR1 LNHDA and CDR2 SQIVND (reference sequence). This chain's CDR3 is CASSTLRGEAFF. In nucleotides, the CDR3 is TGTGCCAGTAGTACCCTGAGGGGGGAAGCTTTCTTT. The complete variable domain, with remaining parts taken from reference TRBV19 and TRBJ1-1, reads DGGITQSPKYLFRKEGQNVTLSCEQNLNHDAMYWYRQDPGQGLRLIYYSQIVNDFQKGDIAEGYSVSREKKESFPLTVTSAQKNPTAFYLCASSTLRGEAFFGQGTRLTVV.

The chain uses TRBV5-3 and TRBJ2-1, with a tentative D call TRBD2 (6 bases). TRBV5-3 is recorded as an ORF, its role being uncertain. The length of the CDR3 is 13 residues. V lost 7 bases to trimming and J lost 1 base, with 9 bases between them. The CDR3: CARYRGSYNEQFF. The CDR3 DNA reads TGTGCCAGATACCGGGGGTCCTACAATGAGCAGTTCTTC.

This chain joins TRBV6-5 and TRBJ2-7; possibly TRBD2 for D (5 bases). This CDR3 has 12 amino acids. V lost 6 bases to trimming and J lost 7 bases, with 13 bases between them. Germline values: CDR1 MNHEY, CDR2 SVGAGI. The CDR3 coding sequence is TGTGCCAGCAGGGAAGGTGAGGGTGAGCAGTACTTC. Protein product: CASREGEGEQYF.

This clone was counted a few times. The V gene is TRBV15, the J gene TRBJ1-2, with D maybe TRBD1 (5 bases). This CDR3 comprises 13 residues. With 0 bases removed from V and 6 bases from J, the gap between germline ends came to 8 bases. Germline V lookup: CDR1 LNHNV, CDR2 YYDKDF (reference sequence). CDR3 sequence (DNA): TGTGCCACCAGCAGAGAGGGGGGAGATGGCTACACCTTC. Its translation: CATSREGGDGYTF.

The chain carries TRBV5-4 and TRBJ1-3, with D perhaps matching TRBD1 (5 bases). V lost 4 bases to trimming and J lost 4 bases, with 15 bases between them. The CDR3 covers 15 residues. Germline assignment: CDR1 SGHNT and CDR2 YYREEE (reference sequence). The CDR3 sequence is CASSPGQGWGNTIYF. For the CDR3, the DNA is TGTGCCAGCAGCCCTGGTCAGGGTTGGGGAAACACCATATATTTT.

In its sample, this clone was seen a few times. The chain is built from TRBV19 and TRBJ2-5; 13 nucleotides match TRBD2. Gene TRBJ2-7 matches the end of the DNA better, so the J call may be wrong. The CDR3 has 16 residues. Germline CDR1 and CDR2: LNHDA and SQIVND (reference sequence). The CDR3 sequence: CASSMGGTSGVYEQYF. The CDR3, as DNA: TGTGCCAGTAGTATGGGCGGGACTAGCGGGGTCTACGAGCAGTACTTC.

The rearrangement joins TRBV4-3 to TRBJ1-1; 9 bases are shared with TRBD1. This CDR3 has 14 amino acids. Germline V lookup: CDR1 LGHNA, CDR2 YSLEER. The junction had 3 bases not matched to a gene; V was cut back by 4 bases and J by 3 bases. The CDR3 loop is CASSRTGAYTEAFF. The CDR3, as DNA: TGCGCCAGCAGCCGGACAGGGGCCTACACTGAAGCTTTCTTT.

V is TRBV19 and J is TRBJ1-2; possible D gene TRBD1, 6 bases. This CDR3 contains 13 residues. The germline gives CDR1 LNHDA, CDR2 SQIVND (reference sequence). The ends were cut back, 4 bases at V and 8 bases at J, with 14 bases in the middle. The chain's CDR3 is CASSTTGPEGYTF. The CDR3 bases are TGTGCCAGTAGTACGACAGGCCCTGAGGGCTACACCTTC.

The rearrangement links TRBV6-5 to TRBJ1-2; weak D call: TRBD1 (5 bases). Germline assignment: CDR1 MNHEY and CDR2 SVGAGI. V was trimmed by 0 bases and J by 6 bases, leaving 14 bases between them. This CDR3 contains 15 residues. The CDR3: CASSYSGQGGDGYTF. CDR3 nucleotides: TGTGCCAGCAGTTACTCGGGTCAGGGAGGGGATGGCTACACCTTC.

The CDR3 here is CASSVTSGSRTDTQYF. For the CDR3, the DNA is TGTGCCAGCAGTGTGACTAGCGGGAGTCGGACAGATACGCAGTATTTT. This rearrangement joins TRBV6-1 to TRBJ2-3; 12 bases map to TRBD2. The CDR3 is made up of 16 amino acids. Germline V gene sequence: CDR1 MNHNS, CDR2 SASEGT. V lost 4 bases and J lost 3; bases outside the gene matches: 5.

V is TRBV4-3 and J is TRBJ1-2; D remains ambiguous. Trimming shortened V by 1 base and J by 5 bases, and 14 bases separated the two germline ends. CDR1 is LGHNA, CDR2 YSLEER, per germline. CDR3 length equals 15 residues. CDR3 amino acids: CASSQGEAEAYGYTF. CDR3 DNA: TGCGCCAGCAGCCAAGGAGAGGCGGAAGCGTATGGCTACACCTTC.

The chain is built from TRBV5-1 and TRBJ1-2; no clear D. V was pared by 4 bases and J by 6 bases, with 16 bases between. CDR1 and CDR2 (germline): SGHRS, YFSETQ. The CDR3 runs to 14 residues. CDR3 in DNA: TGCGCCAGCAGCCCCACCACAGATCTTCATGGCTACACCTTC. This translates into CASSPTTDLHGYTF.

V usage is TRBV11-3 and J usage is TRBJ2-3; TRBD2 agrees at 10 bases. With 4 bases clipped from V and 0 bases from J, the junction kept 7 bases outside the gene matches. This CDR3 spans 17 amino acids. The germline V gene encodes CDR1 SGHNT and CDR2 YENEEA. For the CDR3, the DNA is TGTGCCAGCAGCTACGGGACTAGCGCACTTAGCACAGATACGCAGTATTTT. Translating gives CASSYGTSALSTDTQYF.

The V gene is TRBV29-1, the J gene TRBJ2-6; the match to TRBD1 covers 9 bases. CDR1 is SQVTM and CDR2 is ANQGSEA in the germline V gene. The CDR3 length is 16 residues. V was clipped by 1 base and J by 4 bases; unmatched bases: 5. The CDR3 DNA follows: TGCAGCGTTGAAGGGACAGGGGCCCCCGGGGCCAACGTCCTGACTTTC. Translated, it gives CSVEGTGAPGANVLTF.

The J gene is TRBJ1-6, the V gene TRBV5-3; 7 bases agree with TRBD1. TRBV5-3 is classed as an ORF, of uncertain function. The CDR3 covers 16 residues. Trimming at V came to 4 bases and at J to 14 bases, leaving 18 bases not matched to a gene. The CDR3 DNA reads as TGTGCCAGAAGCCGCCGAGACAGGGACGGCCGAGGGACCCTCCACTTT. Its protein is CARSRRDRDGRGTLHF.

The rearrangement joins TRBV2 to TRBJ2-1, with a possible D match to TRBD1 (5 bases). Trimming cost V 1 base and J 4 bases, with 11 bases left between them. Germline V gives CDR1 SNHLY, CDR2 FYNNEI. The CDR3 is made up of 15 amino acids. DNA for the CDR3: TGTGCCAGCAGTGAAGAGGGTCAGGGTTACAATGAGCAGTTCTTC. Its translation: CASSEEGQGYNEQFF.

V gene TRBV25-1 combines with J gene TRBJ2-5; the match to TRBD1 covers 7 bases. V gave up 0 bases and J gave up 13 bases; unmatched junction bases: 8. The CDR3 is 13 amino acids. Germline V CDR1 and CDR2: MGHDK, SYGVNS. The CDR3 protein is CASSEYQGVEPYF. In DNA form, the CDR3 reads TGTGCCAGCAGTGAATACCAGGGGGTCGAACCGTACTTC.

The J gene is TRBJ2-7, the V gene TRBV2, with 9 bases aligning to TRBD1. The CDR3 has 15 amino acids. Per the germline V gene, CDR1 is SNHLY and CDR2 is FYNNEI. J was trimmed by 2 bases and V by 5 bases; bases with no gene match: 7. The CDR3 loop is CASSFPGQGTYEQYF. CDR3 bases: TGTGCCAGCAGTTTTCCGGGACAGGGAACCTACGAGCAGTACTTC.

J is TRBJ2-7 and V is TRBV6-5, with no clear D. CDR1 is MNHEY and CDR2 is SVGAGI in the germline V gene. CDR3 length equals 11 residues. Trimming removed 4 bases at V and 4 bases at J, with 5 bases between. CDR3 coding DNA: TGTGCCAGCAGTTTCAAATACGAGCAGTACTTC. Its translation is CASSFKYEQYF.

The chain couples TRBV7-8 to TRBJ1-4; D ambiguous. The CDR3 is 18 amino acids. Germline V gene sequence: CDR1 SGHVS, CDR2 FQNEAQ. The V gene lost 2 bases and the J gene lost 6 bases, with 22 bases spanning the gap. The CDR3 bases are TGTGCCAGCAGCTTAAACCCGGCCAGTGGAGTATTGGATGAAAAACTGTTTTTT. Protein product: CASSLNPASGVLDEKLFF.

This clone was seen only once. The V gene is TRBV6-5, the J gene TRBJ1-5; D not resolved. Germline CDR1 MNHEY, CDR2 SVGAGI. The CDR3 length is 13 residues. The germline V and J ends were trimmed by 2 bases and 5 bases, with 7 bases remaining between them. The DNA of the CDR3 is TGTGCCAGCAGTTACCACAGAGATCAGCCCCAGCATTTT. It codes for CASSYHRDQPQHF.

This chain links TRBV9 with TRBJ2-1; D gene uncertain. This CDR3 has 13 amino acids. V was trimmed by 0 bases and J by 6 bases, leaving 7 bases between them. Per germline, CDR1 SGDLS and CDR2 YYNGEE. The CDR3 nucleotides are TGTGCCAGCAGCGTAGTACATGCCAATGAGCAGTTCTTC. It encodes CASSVVHANEQFF.

The V and J genes are TRBV11-2 and TRBJ1-4; D unclear. Trimming took off 0 bases at V and 5 bases at J, with 4 bases between the two ends. Germline-derived CDR1 and CDR2 are SGHAT and FQNNGV. The length of the CDR3 is 13 residues. The CDR3: CASSLDLNEKLFF. In DNA form, the CDR3 reads TGTGCCAGCAGCTTAGACTTGAATGAAAAACTGTTTTTT.

In this sample, this clone turned up a few times. The rearrangement uses TRBV29-1 and TRBJ2-1; D unresolved. Germline CDR1 SQVTM, CDR2 ANQGSEA. Trimming shortened V by 3 bases and J by 0 bases, and 12 bases separated the two germline ends. The CDR3 extends over 15 amino acids. The CDR3 protein is CSVDRFHSSYNEQFF. The CDR3 DNA sequence: TGCAGCGTTGATCGGTTTCATAGCTCCTACAATGAGCAGTTCTTC.

V usage is TRBV9 and J usage is TRBJ2-3, with 8 bases that match TRBD2. The length of the CDR3 is 13 residues. From germline, CDR1 is SGDLS and CDR2 YYNGEE. V was clipped by 4 bases and J by 6 bases; unmatched bases: 4. CDR3 sequence: CASSPRGGDTQYF. DNA for the CDR3: TGTGCCAGCAGCCCCCGGGGGGGTGATACGCAGTATTTT.

The chain links TRBV7-9 to TRBJ1-1, with a possible D match to TRBD1 (6 bases). The length of the CDR3 is 15 residues. Germline CDR1 is SEHNR and CDR2 is FQNEAQ (reference sequence). Deletions cut 5 bases from V and 0 bases from J, with 13 bases between. CDR3 region: CASSPQGQLNTEAFF. The CDR3 DNA sequence: TGTGCCAGCAGCCCACAAGGACAGCTGAACACTGAAGCTTTCTTT.

The genes are TRBV11-2 and TRBJ2-7; D remains unclear. V was shortened by 3 bases and J by 3 bases, with 9 bases between the two germline ends. From germline, CDR1 is SGHAT and CDR2 FQNNGV. The CDR3 sequence is 13 residues long. CDR3 region: CASSFDGFYEQYF. The CDR3 coding sequence is TGTGCCAGCAGCTTCGACGGGTTCTACGAGCAGTACTTC. The full variable domain, rest sourced from reference TRBV11-2 and TRBJ2-7, is EAGVAQSPRYKIIEKRQSVAFWCNPISGHATLYWYQQILGQGPKLLIQFQNNGVVDDSQLPKDRFSAERLKGVDSTLKIQPAKLEDSAVYLCASSFDGFYEQYFGPGTRLTVT.

Only one count was recorded for this clone. The chain couples TRBV25-1 to TRBJ1-4, with 9 bases aligning to TRBD1. The CDR3 covers 15 residues. Germline V gene sequence: CDR1 MGHDK, CDR2 SYGVNS. Trimming took 3 bases from V and 7 from J; bases not matched to a gene: 6. This CDR3 reads CASSDPQGAGEKLFF. DNA of the CDR3: TGTGCCAGCAGTGACCCACAGGGGGCGGGTGAAAAACTGTTTTTT.

The V gene is TRBV7-8, the J gene TRBJ1-5; D gene unclear. CDR1 and CDR2 (germline): SGHVS, FQNEAQ. CDR3 length equals 17 residues. V shed 1 base and J shed 9 bases, with 22 bases lying between them. CDR3 nucleotides: TGTGCCAGCAGCTTAGACGGCTCGGGAAGTTTCCCCCGGCCCCAGCATTTT. The encoded protein is CASSLDGSGSFPRPQHF.

This chain uses TRBV15 with TRBJ1-4; the D gene is possibly TRBD1 (6 bases). CDR1 LNHNV and CDR2 YYDKDF come from the germline V gene (reference sequence). The V and J ends lost 7 bases and 7 bases respectively, with 31 bases between them. The CDR3 covers 19 residues. The CDR3 DNA reads as TGTGCCACCAAATCCCGGACGACAGGTTTTCGAGGCCTTGGTGAAAAACTGTTTTTT. This translates into CATKSRTTGFRGLGEKLFF.

This clone has just one count. The rearrangement links TRBV28 to TRBJ1-3; 8 nucleotides match TRBD1. This CDR3 has 13 amino acids. The germline V gene has CDR1 MDHEN and CDR2 SYDVKM. Trimming cost V 7 bases and J 8 bases; bases outside gene matches: 7. For the CDR3, the DNA is TGTGCCAGCACCGCACAGGGGGAATACACCATATATTTT. This gives the protein CASTAQGEYTIYF.

The chain links TRBV4-3 to TRBJ1-2, with 7 nucleotides matching TRBD1. This CDR3 region has 15 residues. Germline loops: CDR1 LGHNA, CDR2 YSLEER. J lost 3 bases, V lost 0 bases, and 4 bases had no gene match. In DNA, the CDR3 is TGCGCCAGCAGCCAAGATCAACAGGGGTACTATGGCTACACCTTC. It encodes CASSQDQQGYYGYTF.